Listed below are T cell receptor beta chains from one sample, sequenced in a study of beta chain features in type 1 diabetes. Here immunoSEQ multiplex PCR was the method, and the copy in TCRdb shows in-frame clones only, minus some. Of roughly 300,000 clones listed, under 8.5% are singletons. Sequences were obtained from central memory CD4+ T cells from blood. The origin of the receptors is a woman aged 18-29 years in good health. CDR3s include the opening cysteine and the closing phenylalanine or tryptophan. The D gene is left open where the match is weak. The listing skips clone size in some rows; elsewhere it reads once, few, many or a size class.

clone size,J gene,V gene,D gene,CDR3 DNA,CDR3 protein
few,TRBJ2-6,TRBV7-3,.,TGTGCCAGCAGCCCGACGGTGTCTGTGGCCAACGTCCTGACTTTC,CASSPTVSVANVLTF
.,TRBJ2-5,TRBV29-1,TRBD1,TGCAGCGTCTTACCTGGTGGGACAGGGGCAGAGACCCAGTACTTC,CSVLPGGTGAETQYF
few,TRBJ2-7,TRBV2,TRBD1,TGTGCCAGCAGGGACAGGAGGAACTACGAGCAGTACTTC,CASRDRRNYEQYF
.,TRBJ2-1,TRBV10-3,TRBD2,TGTGCCATCAGTGGGACTAGCGGGAGCAATGAGCAGTTCTTC,CAISGTSGSNEQFF
.,TRBJ1-5,TRBV29-1,.,TGCAGCGTTGGCGAGAGTAGCAATCAGCCCCAGCATTTT,CSVGESSNQPQHF
.,TRBJ2-7,TRBV6-1,.,TGTGCCAGCAGTTTCCTCGTCGGGTCCTACGAGCAGTACTTC,CASSFLVGSYEQYF
.,TRBJ2-1,TRBV15,TRBD2,TGTGCCACCAGCCGAACAATACTAGCGGGTAGATACAATGAGCAGTTCTTC,CATSRTILAGRYNEQFF
few,TRBJ1-2,TRBV5-1,.,TGCGCCAGCACCCAGGGGCCCAACTATGGCTACACCTTC,CASTQGPNYGYTF
few,TRBJ2-3,TRBV29-1,.,TGCAGCGTTGCCGAGGGGGGCACAGATACGCAGTATTTT,CSVAEGGTDTQYF
.,TRBJ2-2,TRBV9,TRBD2,TGTGCCAGCAGCGTAGGCGGGAGGGCCTGGAGCACCGGGGAGCTGTTTTTT,CASSVGGRAWSTGELFF
.,TRBJ1-1,TRBV11-2,.,TGTGCCAGCAGCCCGCAAACTGAAGCTTTCTTT,CASSPQTEAFF
few,TRBJ2-2,TRBV9,.,TGTGCCAGCAGCGTAGTCCCGGGCGGTTCGAACACCGGGGAGCTGTTTTTT,CASSVVPGGSNTGELFF
few,TRBJ2-1,TRBV18,TRBD2,TGTGCCAGCTCACCAAGGACTAGCGGGAGAGTAAATGAGCAGTTCTTC,CASSPRTSGRVNEQFF
.,TRBJ2-7,TRBV29-1,.,TGCAGCGTTGAATTTCAAGGGGTGAGGCAGTACTTC,CSVEFQGVRQYF
.,TRBJ2-2,TRBV6-6,.,TGTGCCAGCAGTGGACGAGAGGGCGGGGAGCTGTTTTTT,CASSGREGGELFF
.,TRBJ2-7,TRBV7-2,TRBD2,TGTGCCAGCAGCCCGGGACTAGCGGGGAGGAAAACCTACGAGCAGTACTTC,CASSPGLAGRKTYEQYF
few,TRBJ2-5,TRBV19,TRBD2,TGTGCCAGTAGTATTCGCGGGACTAGCGGGAGCACCCGAGAGACCCAGTACTTC,CASSIRGTSGSTRETQYF
few,TRBJ2-1,TRBV5-4,TRBD2,TGTGCCAGCAGCTTAACTAGCGGGAGCGGTGAGCAGTTCTTC,CASSLTSGSGEQFF
.,TRBJ1-1,TRBV2,.,TGTGCCAGCAGTGGCGGGGGGATAGGCACTGAAGCTTTCTTT,CASSGGGIGTEAFF
.,TRBJ1-2,TRBV6-6,.,TGTGCCAGCAGAAACAGCGATGGGAACTATGGCTACACCTTC,CASRNSDGNYGYTF
.,TRBJ2-5,TRBV29-1,TRBD1,TGCAGCGTTTTTGGGACAGGGAGGTTACGTGAGACCCAGTACTTC,CSVFGTGRLRETQYF
few,TRBJ2-7,TRBV4-2,TRBD1,TGTGCCAGCAGCCAAGATACTAGGACAGGGGCTCGGGACGAGCAGTACTTC,CASSQDTRTGARDEQYF
few,TRBJ2-7,TRBV4-2,TRBD2,TGTGCCAGCAGCCAAGAGTGGAGCGGGAGGGAGCAGTACTTC,CASSQEWSGREQYF
few,TRBJ2-3,TRBV7-9,.,TGTGCCAGCAGCTTTTCGACTCCCTCTGATACGCAGTATTTT,CASSFSTPSDTQYF
few,TRBJ2-7,TRBV19,TRBD2,TGTGCCAGTAGACCAGCGGGAGCGTCCTACGAGCAGTACTTC,CASRPAGASYEQYF
few,TRBJ1-5,TRBV28,.,TGTGCCAGCAGTTCGTTGCGGGCAGCCAATCAGCCCCAGCATTTT,CASSSLRAANQPQHF
few,TRBJ2-1,TRBV27,.,TGTGCCAGCAGAAATAGCGGCAACAATGAGCAGTTCTTC,CASRNSGNNEQFF
many,TRBJ2-1,TRBV2,TRBD2,TGTGCCACTTCTAGCGGGAGTGTCGGAAGTGAGCAGTTCTTC,CATSSGSVGSEQFF
.,TRBJ2-7,TRBV7-2,TRBD1,TGTGCCAGCAGCTTGGGACAGGGGGTCCTCTACGAGCAGTACTTC,CASSLGQGVLYEQYF
few,TRBJ2-3,TRBV4-3,TRBD2,TGCGCCAGCAGCCAAGGGCTAATGGGACTAGCGATGGGAGATACGCAGTATTTT,CASSQGLMGLAMGDTQYF
many,TRBJ1-2,TRBV5-1,.,TGCGCCAGCAGCTTGGGAGGCACAGCCTGGTATGGCTACACCTTC,CASSLGGTAWYGYTF
.,TRBJ1-3,TRBV7-2,TRBD1,TGTGCCAGCAGCTTAGCCCGGGACAGGGTCCGAGGAAACACCATATATTTT,CASSLARDRVRGNTIYF
few,TRBJ2-6,TRBV27,.,TGTGCCAGCAGTTTTCGGGACCCTGGGGCCAACGTCCTGACTTTC,CASSFRDPGANVLTF
many,TRBJ2-7,TRBV12-5,TRBD1,TGTGCTAGTAGTCCCACAGGGGTCACGGGCGAGCAGTACTTC,CASSPTGVTGEQYF
.,TRBJ2-1,TRBV10-3,.,TGTGCCATCAGTCCTGAGGACAGCGGGCAGTTCTTC,CAISPEDSGQFF
few,TRBJ1-5,TRBV7-2,.,TGTGCCAGCAGCGCGAGGACGGCACAGCCCCAGCATTTT,CASSARTAQPQHF
few,TRBJ1-2,TRBV7-9,.,TGTGCCAGCGGGGGGACCTATGGCTACACCTTC,CASGGTYGYTF
.,TRBJ2-2,TRBV19,TRBD1,TGTGCCAGTAGTCCTAACAGGGGAGAAACCGGGGAGCTGTTTTTT,CASSPNRGETGELFF
.,TRBJ2-1,TRBV27,.,TGTGCCAGCAGTTTAGTCGGACAGAGTACAATGAGACAGTTCTTC,CASSLVGQSTMRQFF
few,TRBJ2-3,TRBV18,.,TGTGCCAGCTCACCAAGCATGACTGGGGTAGCTACGCAGTATTTT,CASSPSMTGVATQYF
few,TRBJ1-5,TRBV2,TRBD1,TGTGCCAGCAGTCCGGACAGGGGCAATCAGCCCCAGCATTTT,CASSPDRGNQPQHF
many,TRBJ2-1,TRBV29-1,.,TGCAGCGCTCAGGGTTTTTTACTGAACAATGAGCAGTTCTTC,CSAQGFLLNNEQFF
.,TRBJ2-1,TRBV5-6,TRBD1,TGTGCCAGCAGCTTAGCTCTGGGACAGGGGACTTCGCTTGAGCAGTTCTTC,CASSLALGQGTSLEQFF
.,TRBJ2-7,TRBV25-1,.,TGTGCCAGCGGGTATTTCCACGAGCAGTACTTC,CASGYFHEQYF
few,TRBJ2-5,TRBV2,.,TGTGCCAGCAGTCCCCCGGGGGCAGGGGAAGAGACCCAGTACTTC,CASSPPGAGEETQYF
few,TRBJ1-1,TRBV28,.,TGTGCCAGCAGTATACCAGGGGTGAGGTCCGTTGAAGCTTTCTTT,CASSIPGVRSVEAFF
.,TRBJ2-7,TRBV28,.,TGTGCCAGCAGTTTATCGGGCGACTGGGCCTACGAGCAGTACTTC,CASSLSGDWAYEQYF
.,TRBJ2-7,TRBV9,.,TGTGCCAGCAGCCTGACAGGAGCCTCCTACGAGCAGTACTTC,CASSLTGASYEQYF
.,TRBJ1-2,TRBV4-3,.,TGCGCCAGCAGCCAAGATATCGACAGCCAAAGCTACACCTTC,CASSQDIDSQSYTF
.,TRBJ2-5,TRBV7-2,.,TGTGCCAGCCATAGAGAGACCCAGTACTTC,CASHRETQYF
few,TRBJ2-1,TRBV4-2,TRBD2,TGTGCCAGCAGCCGGACTAGCGGGAGGCTGTCCTACAATGAGCAGTTCTTC,CASSRTSGRLSYNEQFF
few,TRBJ2-6,TRBV19,.,TGTGCCAGTAGCCTCCCTCGTCATGGTGGGGCCAACGTCCTGACTTTC,CASSLPRHGGANVLTF
.,TRBJ2-1,TRBV6-6,.,TGTGCCAGCAGCCTGACAACGAGCTCCTACAATGAGCAGTTCTTC,CASSLTTSSYNEQFF
.,TRBJ1-1,TRBV10-2,.,TGCGCCAGCAGTGACGTCAGAGAACGAGGCGACACTGAAGCTTTCTTT,CASSDVRERGDTEAFF
few,TRBJ2-1,TRBV29-1,TRBD1,TGCAGCGCGGAAAGGGGGACAGGATACAATGAGCAGTTCTTC,CSAERGTGYNEQFF